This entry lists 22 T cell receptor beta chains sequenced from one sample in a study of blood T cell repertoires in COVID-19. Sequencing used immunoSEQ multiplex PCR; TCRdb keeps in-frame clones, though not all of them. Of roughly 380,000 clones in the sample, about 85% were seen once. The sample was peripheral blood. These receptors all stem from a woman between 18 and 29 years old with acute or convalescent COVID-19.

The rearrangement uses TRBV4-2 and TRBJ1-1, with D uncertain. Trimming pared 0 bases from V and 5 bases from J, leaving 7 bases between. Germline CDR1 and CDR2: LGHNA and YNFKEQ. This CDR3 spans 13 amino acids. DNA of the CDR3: TGTGCCAGCAGCCAAGATCAGAGGACTGAAGCTTTCTTT. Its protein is CASSQDQRTEAFF.

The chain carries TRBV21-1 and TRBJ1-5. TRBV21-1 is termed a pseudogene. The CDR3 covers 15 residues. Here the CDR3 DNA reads TGTGCCAGCAGCAAAAGGGGGGCGGGAGATCAGCCCCAGCATTTT. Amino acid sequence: CASSKRGAGDQPQHF.

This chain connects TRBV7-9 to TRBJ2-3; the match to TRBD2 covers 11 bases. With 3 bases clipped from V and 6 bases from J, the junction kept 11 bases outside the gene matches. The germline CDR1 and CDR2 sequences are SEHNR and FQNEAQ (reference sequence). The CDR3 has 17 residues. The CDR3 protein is CASSLRLAGRSRDTQYF. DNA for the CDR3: TGTGCCAGCAGCTTGCGACTAGCGGGGCGGAGTAGGGATACGCAGTATTTT.

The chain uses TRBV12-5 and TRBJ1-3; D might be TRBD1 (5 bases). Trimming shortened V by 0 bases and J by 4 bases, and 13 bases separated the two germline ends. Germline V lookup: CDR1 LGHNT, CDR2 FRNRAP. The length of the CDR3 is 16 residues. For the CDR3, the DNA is TGTGCTAGTGGTTTGGTAAGGGGTCCAGCGGGAAACACCATATATTTT. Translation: CASGLVRGPAGNTIYF.

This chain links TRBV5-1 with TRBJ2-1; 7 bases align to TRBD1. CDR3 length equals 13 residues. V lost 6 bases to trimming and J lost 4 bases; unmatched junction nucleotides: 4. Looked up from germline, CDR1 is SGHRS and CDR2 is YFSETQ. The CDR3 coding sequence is TGCGCCAGCAACAGGGGTTATTACAATGAGCAGTTCTTC. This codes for CASNRGYYNEQFF.

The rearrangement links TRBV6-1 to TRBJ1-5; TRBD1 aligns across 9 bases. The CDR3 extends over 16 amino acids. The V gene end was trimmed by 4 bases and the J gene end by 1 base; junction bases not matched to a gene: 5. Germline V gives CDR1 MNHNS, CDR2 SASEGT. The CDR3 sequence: CASSVSGTGSNQPQHF. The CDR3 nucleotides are TGTGCCAGCAGTGTTTCCGGGACAGGGAGCAATCAGCCCCAGCATTTT.

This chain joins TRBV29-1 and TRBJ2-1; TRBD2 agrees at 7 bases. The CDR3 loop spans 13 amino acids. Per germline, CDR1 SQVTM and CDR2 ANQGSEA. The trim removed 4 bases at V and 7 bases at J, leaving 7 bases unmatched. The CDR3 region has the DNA TGCAGCGTTGTCGGGGGGAGAGCAAATGAGCAGTTCTTC. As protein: CSVVGGRANEQFF.

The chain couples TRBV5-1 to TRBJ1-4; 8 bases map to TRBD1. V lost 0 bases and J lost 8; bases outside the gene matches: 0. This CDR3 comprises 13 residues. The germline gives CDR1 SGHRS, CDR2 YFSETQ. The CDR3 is CASSLGTGEKLFF. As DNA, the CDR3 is TGCGCCAGCAGCTTGGGGACAGGGGAAAAACTGTTTTTT.

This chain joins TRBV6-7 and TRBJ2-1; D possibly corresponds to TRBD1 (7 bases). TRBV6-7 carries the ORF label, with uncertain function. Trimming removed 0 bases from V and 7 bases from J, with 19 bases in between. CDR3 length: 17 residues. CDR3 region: CASSYSPRRGRGNEQFF. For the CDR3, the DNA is TGTGCCAGCAGTTACTCACCCAGGAGGGGGCGCGGAAATGAGCAGTTCTTC.

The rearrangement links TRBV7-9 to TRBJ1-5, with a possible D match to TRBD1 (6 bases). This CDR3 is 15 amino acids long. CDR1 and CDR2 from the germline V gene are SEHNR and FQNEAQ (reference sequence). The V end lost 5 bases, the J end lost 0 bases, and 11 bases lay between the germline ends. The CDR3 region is CASSGGQYSNQPQHF. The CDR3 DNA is TGTGCCAGCAGCGGTGGACAGTATAGCAATCAGCCCCAGCATTTT.

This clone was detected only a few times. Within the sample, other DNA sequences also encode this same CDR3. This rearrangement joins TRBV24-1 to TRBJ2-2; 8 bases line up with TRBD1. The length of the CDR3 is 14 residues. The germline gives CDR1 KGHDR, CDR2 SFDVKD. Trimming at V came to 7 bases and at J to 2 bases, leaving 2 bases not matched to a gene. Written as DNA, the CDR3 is TGTGCCACCAGCGGGACAGGTAACACCGGGGAGCTGTTTTTT. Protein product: CATSGTGNTGELFF.

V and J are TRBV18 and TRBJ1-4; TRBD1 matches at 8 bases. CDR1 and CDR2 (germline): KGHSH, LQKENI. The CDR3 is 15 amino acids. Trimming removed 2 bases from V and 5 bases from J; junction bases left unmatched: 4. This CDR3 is CASSPKQGVNEKLFF. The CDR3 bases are TGTGCCAGCTCACCAAAACAGGGGGTGAATGAAAAACTGTTTTTT.

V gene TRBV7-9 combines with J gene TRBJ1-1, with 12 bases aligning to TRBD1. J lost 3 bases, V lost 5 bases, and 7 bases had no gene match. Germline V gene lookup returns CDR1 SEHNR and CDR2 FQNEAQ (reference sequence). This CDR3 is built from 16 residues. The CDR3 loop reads CASSPPGQGADTEAFF. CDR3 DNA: TGTGCCAGCAGCCCTCCGGGACAGGGGGCGGACACTGAAGCTTTCTTT.

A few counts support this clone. The CDR3 reads CASSFEAGNQPQHF. DNA of the CDR3: TGTGCCAGCAGTTTTGAGGCAGGCAATCAGCCCCAGCATTTT. The chain has TRBV28 and TRBJ1-5; D unresolved. CDR3 length: 14 residues. Trimming removed 3 bases from V and 2 bases from J, with 8 bases in between. The germline V gene has CDR1 MDHEN and CDR2 SYDVKM.

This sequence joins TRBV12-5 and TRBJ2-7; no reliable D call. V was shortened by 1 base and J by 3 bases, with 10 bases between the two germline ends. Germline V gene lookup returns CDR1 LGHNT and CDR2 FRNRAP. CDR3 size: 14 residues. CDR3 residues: CASGLAFRYYEQYF. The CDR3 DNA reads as TGTGCTAGTGGTTTGGCGTTTCGGTACTACGAGCAGTACTTC.

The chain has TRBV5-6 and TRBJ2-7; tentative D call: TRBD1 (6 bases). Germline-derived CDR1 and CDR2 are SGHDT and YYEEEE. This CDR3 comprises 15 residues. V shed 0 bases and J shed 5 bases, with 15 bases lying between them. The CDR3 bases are TGTGCCAGCAGCTTGGGGTGGCAGGGGTCCCACGAGCAGTACTTC. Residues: CASSLGWQGSHEQYF.

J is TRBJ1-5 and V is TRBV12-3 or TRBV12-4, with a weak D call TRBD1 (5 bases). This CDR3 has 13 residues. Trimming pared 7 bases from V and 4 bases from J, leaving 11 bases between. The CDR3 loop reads CASTAHRNQPQHF. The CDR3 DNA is TGTGCCAGCACGGCGCACAGGAATCAGCCCCAGCATTTT.

The CDR3 DNA reads TGTGCCAGCAGTTGGGACAGGGGAAACATTCAGTACTTC. Its protein product is CASSWDRGNIQYF. This sequence joins TRBV6-5 and TRBJ2-4; 10 bases fit TRBD1. From germline, CDR1 is MNHEY and CDR2 SVGAGI. The CDR3 is 13 residues long. Unmatched junction bases numbered 0, after V lost 4 bases and J lost 6 bases.

The CDR3 nucleotides read TGTGCCAGCAGCTTGGCGGGGGCCGGGGAGCTGTTTTTT. This translates into CASSLAGAGELFF. The rearrangement links TRBV7-8 to TRBJ2-2, with 7 positions matching TRBD2. The CDR3 has 13 residues. From germline, CDR1 is SGHVS and CDR2 FQNEAQ. V trimming: 3 bases; J trimming: 6 bases; junction bases outside the gene matches: 1.

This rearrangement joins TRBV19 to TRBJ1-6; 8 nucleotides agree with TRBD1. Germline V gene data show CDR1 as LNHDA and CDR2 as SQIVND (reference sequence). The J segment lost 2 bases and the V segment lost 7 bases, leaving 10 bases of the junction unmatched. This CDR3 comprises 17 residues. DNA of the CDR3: TGTGCCAGTATCGCAGGGGGCTCAAGCCCCTATAATTCACCCCTCCACTTT. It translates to CASIAGGSSPYNSPLHF. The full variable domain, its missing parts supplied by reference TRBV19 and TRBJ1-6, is DGGITQSPKYLFRKEGQNVTLSCEQNLNHDAMYWYRQDPGQGLRLIYYSQIVNDFQKGDIAEGYSVSREKKESFPLTVTSAQKNPTAFYLCASIAGGSSPYNSPLHFGNGTRLTVT.

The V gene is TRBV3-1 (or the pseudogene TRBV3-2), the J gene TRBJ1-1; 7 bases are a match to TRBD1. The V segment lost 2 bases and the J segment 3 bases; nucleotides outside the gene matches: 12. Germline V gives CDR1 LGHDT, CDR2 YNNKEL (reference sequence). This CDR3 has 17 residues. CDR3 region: CASSQKDRASLDTEAFF. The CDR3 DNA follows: TGTGCCAGCAGCCAAAAAGACAGGGCCTCTCTCGACACTGAAGCTTTCTTT.

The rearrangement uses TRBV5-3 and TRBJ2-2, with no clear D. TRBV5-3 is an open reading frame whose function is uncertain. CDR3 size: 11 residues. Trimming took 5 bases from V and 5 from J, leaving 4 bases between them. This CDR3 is CARSRTGELFF. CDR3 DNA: TGTGCCAGAAGTCGGACCGGGGAGCTGTTTTTT.